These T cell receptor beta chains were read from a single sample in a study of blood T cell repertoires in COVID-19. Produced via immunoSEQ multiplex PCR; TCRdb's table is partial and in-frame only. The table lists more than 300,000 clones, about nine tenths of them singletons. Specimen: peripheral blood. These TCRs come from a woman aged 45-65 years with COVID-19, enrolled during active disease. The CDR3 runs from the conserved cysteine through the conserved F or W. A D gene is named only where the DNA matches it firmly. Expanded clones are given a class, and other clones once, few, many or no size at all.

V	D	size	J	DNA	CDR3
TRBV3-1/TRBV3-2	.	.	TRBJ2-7	TGTGCCAGCAGCCAAGATGGAGGGGGCGTCTACGAGCAGTACTTC	CASSQDGGGVYEQYF
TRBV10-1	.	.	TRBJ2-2	TGCGCCAGCAGTGAACAGCGGCCCTACGCGAACACCGGGGAGCTGTTTTTT	CASSEQRPYANTGELFF
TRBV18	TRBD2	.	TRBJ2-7	TGTGCCAGCTCAGAGATGGCGGGAGGAGCCTACGAGCAGTACTTC	CASSEMAGGAYEQYF
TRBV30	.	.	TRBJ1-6	TGTGCCTGGAGTCTAGGGGGCTCCTATAATTCACCCCTCCACTTT	CAWSLGGSYNSPLHF
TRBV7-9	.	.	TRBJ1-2	TGTGCCAGCAGCTTAGTGACAGACTATGGCTACACCTTC	CASSLVTDYGYTF
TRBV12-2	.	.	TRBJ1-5	TGTGCAAGTCGCTTTCCATGGGACAGGGTTCAGCCCCAGCATTTT	CASRFPWDRVQPQHF
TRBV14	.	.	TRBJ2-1	TGTGCCAGCAGCCAAGATCGGGCAAGGACAAAGCAGTTCTTC	CASSQDRARTKQFF
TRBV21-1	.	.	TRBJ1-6	TGTGCCAGACGGGACAGGCCTTATAATTCACCCCTCCACTTT	CARRDRPYNSPLHF
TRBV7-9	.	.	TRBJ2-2	TGTGCCAGCAGCGCACGGGGGGCTGGGTTAGCCGGGGAGCTGTTTTTT	CASSARGAGLAGELFF
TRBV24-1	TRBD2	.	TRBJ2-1	TGTGCCACCAGTGATTGGGTAGCGGGAGGGCCTAGTGAGCAGTTCTTC	CATSDWVAGGPSEQFF
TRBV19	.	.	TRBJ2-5	TGTGCCAGTAGTATGCAGCGAAGAGTCCAAGAGACCCAGTACTTC	CASSMQRRVQETQYF
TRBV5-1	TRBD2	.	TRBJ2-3	TGCGCCAGCAGCCCTGGGACTAGCGGGAGGTTCACAGATACGCAGTATTTT	CASSPGTSGRFTDTQYF
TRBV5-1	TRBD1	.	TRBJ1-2	TGCGCCAGCAGCGCGGACAGGGCAAATGGCTACACCTTC	CASSADRANGYTF
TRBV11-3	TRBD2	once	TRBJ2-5	TGTGCCAGCAGCCTGCAGGAGACTAGCGGGAGGGGTGAGACCCAGTACTTC	CASSLQETSGRGETQYF
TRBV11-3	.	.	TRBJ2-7	TGTGCCAGCAGCTTAGAAGCCGTATCCTCCGTCGAGCAGTACTTC	CASSLEAVSSVEQYF
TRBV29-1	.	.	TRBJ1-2	TGCAGCGTCCGCACCACGGCACTGGGGGACCGGGGGGTCTATGGCTACACCTTC	CSVRTTALGDRGVYGYTF
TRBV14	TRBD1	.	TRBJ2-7	TGTGCCAGCAGCCAAACCGGGACAGGGGGACGCGAGCAGTACTTC	CASSQTGTGGREQYF
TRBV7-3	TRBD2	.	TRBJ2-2	TGTGCCAGCAGCTCGCCGGGCCGCGGGAGGACCGGGGAGCTGTTTTTT	CASSSPGRGRTGELFF
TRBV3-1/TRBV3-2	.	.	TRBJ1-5	TGTGCCAGCAGCCAAGAAAGGGGTGGGGATAGCAATCAGCCCCAGCATTTT	CASSQERGGDSNQPQHF
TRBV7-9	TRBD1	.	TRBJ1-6	TGTGCCAGCAGCCCCGACAGGGAGAATTCACCCCTCCACTTT	CASSPDRENSPLHF
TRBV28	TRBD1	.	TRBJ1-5	TGTGCCAGCAGACTCCGGGACAGAGTCAATCAGCCCCAGCATTTT	CASRLRDRVNQPQHF
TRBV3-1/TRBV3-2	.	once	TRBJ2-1	TGTGCCAGCAGCCAAGACGGGGGGCCTCCTTTCTTC	CASSQDGGPPFF
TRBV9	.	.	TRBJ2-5	TGTGCCAGCAGCGTACAGCAGGAAGAGACCCAGTACTTC	CASSVQQEETQYF
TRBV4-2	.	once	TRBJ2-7	TGTGCCAGCAGCCAAGGGACTGGGGAATACGAGCAGTACTTC	CASSQGTGEYEQYF
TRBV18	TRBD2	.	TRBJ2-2	TGTGCCAGCTCCCCCACTAGCGGGAAGAACACCGGGGAGCTGTTTTTT	CASSPTSGKNTGELFF
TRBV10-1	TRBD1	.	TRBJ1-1	TGCGCCAGCAACCGGGACAGGGGAGGCACTGAAGCTTTCTTT	CASNRDRGGTEAFF
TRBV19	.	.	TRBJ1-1	TGTGCCAGTAGTAGAAAAACAGGGAATGCTGAAGCTTTCTTT	CASSRKTGNAEAFF
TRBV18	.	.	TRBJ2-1	TGTGCCAGCTCAACACTAGGGCCCCGAAGGGGCTCCTACAATGAGCAGTTCTTC	CASSTLGPRRGSYNEQFF
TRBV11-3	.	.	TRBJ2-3	TGTGCCAGCAGCTCCGGAGATACGCAGTATTTT	CASSSGDTQYF
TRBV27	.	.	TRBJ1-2	TGTGCCAGCAGGCCCCTTATGGTAGACTATGGCTACACCTTC	CASRPLMVDYGYTF
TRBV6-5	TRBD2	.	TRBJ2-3	TGTGCCAGCCACCTGACTAGCGGAAAGGGGTATACGCAGTATTTT	CASHLTSGKGYTQYF
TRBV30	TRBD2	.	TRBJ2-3	TGTGCCCTGAAGGCGCTAGCGGTTAGCACAGATACGCAGTATTTT	CALKALAVSTDTQYF
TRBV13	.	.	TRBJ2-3	TGTGCCAGCAGCCTTCAGGGTTCGGTGGATACGCAGTATTTT	CASSLQGSVDTQYF
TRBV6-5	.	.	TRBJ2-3	TGTGCCAGCAGGAGTGGGGCCGCCCTTACGCAGTATTTT	CASRSGAALTQYF
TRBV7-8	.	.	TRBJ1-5	TGTGCCAGCAGCTTACGAGGACAGCCAAATCAGCCCCAGCATTTT	CASSLRGQPNQPQHF
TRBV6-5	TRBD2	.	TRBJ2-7	TGTGCCAGCAGCTCCCTAAGCGGGAGCTCCTACGAGCAGTACTTC	CASSSLSGSSYEQYF
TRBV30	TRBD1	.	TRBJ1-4	TGTGCCTGGAGTGAAGTACCGGGACAGACAGAAAAACTGTTTTTT	CAWSEVPGQTEKLFF
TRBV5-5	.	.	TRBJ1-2	TGTGCCAGCAGCTTCTGGGACTCCGACAATGGCTACACCTTC	CASSFWDSDNGYTF
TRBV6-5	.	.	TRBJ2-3	.	CASSFGAGTSLNTQYF
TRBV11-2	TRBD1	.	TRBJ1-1	TGTGCCAGCAGCTTGACAGGGAGCAGGGTAGGCGCTTTCTTT	CASSLTGSRVGAFF
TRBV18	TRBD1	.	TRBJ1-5	TGTGCCAGCTCACAGCAAGGGACAGGGAGTGATCAGCCCCAGCATTTT	CASSQQGTGSDQPQHF
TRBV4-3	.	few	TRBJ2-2	TGCGCCAGCAGCCAAGATCTAGGTAACCCCGGGGAGCTGTTTTTT	CASSQDLGNPGELFF
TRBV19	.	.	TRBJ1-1	TGTGCCAGTAGTGCCAGGGAGAACACTGAAGCTTTCTTT	CASSARENTEAFF
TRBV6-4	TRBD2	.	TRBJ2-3	TGTGCCAGCAGTGCGGGAGGGCACACAGATACGCAGTATTTT	CASSAGGHTDTQYF
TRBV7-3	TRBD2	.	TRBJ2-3	TGTGCCAGCAGTTTAGGACTAGCGGGAGTTCCGAGCACAGATACGCAGTATTTT	CASSLGLAGVPSTDTQYF
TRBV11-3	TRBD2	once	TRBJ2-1	TGTGCCAGCAGCTTAGTTTTTCGGGGGGTGGTCGGTGAGCAGTTCTTC	CASSLVFRGVVGEQFF
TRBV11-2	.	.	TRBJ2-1	TGTGCCAGCAGCTTAGCGGGAACCTACAATGAGCAGTTCTTC	CASSLAGTYNEQFF